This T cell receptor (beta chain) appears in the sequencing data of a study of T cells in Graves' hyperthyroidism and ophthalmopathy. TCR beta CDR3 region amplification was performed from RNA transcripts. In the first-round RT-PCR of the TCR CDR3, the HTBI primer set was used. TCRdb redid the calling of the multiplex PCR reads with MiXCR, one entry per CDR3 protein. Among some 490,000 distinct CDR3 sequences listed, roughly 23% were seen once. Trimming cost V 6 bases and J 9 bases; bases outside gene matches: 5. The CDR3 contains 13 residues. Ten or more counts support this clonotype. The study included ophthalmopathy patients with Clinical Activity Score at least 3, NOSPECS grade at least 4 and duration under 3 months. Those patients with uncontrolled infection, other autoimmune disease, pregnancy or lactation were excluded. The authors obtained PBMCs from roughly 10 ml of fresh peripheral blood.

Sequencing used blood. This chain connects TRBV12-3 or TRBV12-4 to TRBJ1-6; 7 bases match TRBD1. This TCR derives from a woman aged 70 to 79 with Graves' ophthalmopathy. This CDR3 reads CASRPGQSSPLHF. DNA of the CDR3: TGTGCCAGCAGACCGGGACAGTCTTCACCCCTCCACTTT.